Following are 8 T cell receptor beta chains from one sample sequenced in a study of identical twins (dated by TCRdb to 2015 to 2016). Library creation used 5' RACE. Sequencing was performed on an Illumina HiSeq 2000. The public sequencing data were trimmed at Q25 with fastp and processed into clonotypes with MiXCR by TCRdb, which kept only in-frame beta chains. Every entry covers one CDR3 protein and lists the most common genes and DNA from its rows. A total of about 240,000 distinct CDR3 sequences appear in this sample, about 10% of them only once. The top ten hold 9% to 10% of the sample. Material for sequencing was memory T cells sorted from blood. The meaning of the sample's cell subset or site label: CD45RO+ enriched T cells. The receptors shown here come from a man aged 50 to 59 in good health.

V gene TRBV30 combines with J gene TRBJ1-1; TRBD1 might be the D (5 bases). Trimming stripped 0 bases from V and 1 base from J, with 12 bases between. The germline gives CDR1 GTSNPN, CDR2 SVGIG (reference sequence). CDR3 length equals 15 residues. CDR3 bases: TGTGCCTGGAGTGTACTACGGACAAAGAACACTGAAGCTTTCTTT. Protein: CAWSVLRTKNTEAFF.

The V gene is TRBV28, the J gene TRBJ2-7, with 9 bases fitting TRBD1. CDR1 and CDR2 (germline): MDHEN, SYDVKM. After removal of 5 bases from V and 1 base from J, the junction contained 6 bases not matched to a gene. CDR3 length: 15 residues. The CDR3, as DNA: TGTGCCAGCAGTACAGGGGGCATAAGATCCTACGAGCAGTACTTC. Its protein product is CASSTGGIRSYEQYF.

This clonotype was counted many times. The CDR3 DNA reads as TGCAGTGCTAGACGACAGGGATCAGATACGCAGTATTTT. Amino acid sequence: CSARRQGSDTQYF. V usage is TRBV20-1 and J usage is TRBJ2-3; TRBD1 aligns across 7 bases. The V and J ends lost 2 bases and 4 bases, in that order; junction bases with no gene match: 3. Germline V gene lookup returns CDR1 DFQATT and CDR2 SNEGSKA (reference sequence). This CDR3 region has 13 residues.

V and J are TRBV12-3 or TRBV12-4 and TRBJ2-7; TRBD2 matches 7 bases. V dropped 5 bases and J dropped 0; count of bases not matched to a gene: 13. The CDR3 is 17 residues long. The DNA of the CDR3 is TGTGCCAGCAGTGTAACCCCTAGCGGAACTAGCTCCTACGAGCAGTACTTC. Residues: CASSVTPSGTSSYEQYF.

This clonotype was found many times. The rearrangement uses TRBV20-1 and TRBJ2-7; D gene uncertain. Per the germline V gene, CDR1 is DFQATT and CDR2 is SNEGSKA (reference sequence). The CDR3 runs 13 residues. The CDR3 here is CRAFGIPSYEQYF. Written as DNA, the CDR3 is TGCAGGGCCTTTGGGATCCCCTCCTACGAGCAGTACTTC.

Remarks on this clonotype: This may come from a read error, since a much larger clone is one base off. The chain uses TRBV6-6 and TRBJ1-1; the D is unclear. The CDR3 is 13 residues long. V gave up 2 bases and J gave up 1 base, with 5 bases separating them. Germline V gene data show CDR1 as MNHNY and CDR2 as SVGAGI (reference sequence). The CDR3 loop is CASSYGRNTEAFF. The CDR3 DNA reads TGTGCCAGCAGTTACGGGAGGAACACTGAAGCTTTCTTT.

This clonotype was observed at least ten times. The chain uses TRBV5-1 and TRBJ1-4; D not resolved. The V and J ends lost 0 bases and 0 bases respectively, with 9 bases between them. The CDR3 runs to 16 residues. Germline CDR1 reads SGHRS; CDR2 reads YFSETQ. The CDR3 spells CASSLAPSATNEKLFF. CDR3 in DNA: TGCGCCAGCAGCTTGGCCCCGAGTGCAACTAATGAAAAACTGTTTTTT.

This clonotype was detected ten times or more. The chain employs TRBV7-9 and TRBJ1-2, with TRBD1 matching over 7 bases. Germline-derived CDR1 and CDR2 are SEHNR and FQNEAQ (reference sequence). V lost 0 bases and J lost 3; bases outside the gene matches: 4. The CDR3 is 15 amino acids. The CDR3 is CASSLAGGGHYGYTF. In DNA, the CDR3 is TGTGCCAGCAGCTTAGCAGGGGGCGGCCACTATGGCTACACCTTC.